This is a list of T cell receptor beta chains from one sample in a study of blood T cell repertoires in COVID-19. The repertoire was sequenced with immunoSEQ multiplex PCR; TCRdb's copy has only in-frame clones and lacks some. The sample lists 300,000 or so clones; 70% to 90% were seen once. Input material: peripheral blood. The receptor set was obtained from a woman in her 50s with active or convalescent COVID-19. Both conserved end residues are part of each CDR3. Each record gives: V gene, J gene, D gene, clone size, CDR3 protein, CDR3 DNA. D genes are given only for firm matches. Rows may omit the clone size; those that give it use once, few, many or a size class.

V gene: TRBV27; J gene: TRBJ2-6; D gene: NA; clone size: NA; CDR3 protein: CASSLLGQSGANVLTF; CDR3 DNA: TGTGCCAGCAGTTTACTCGGACAGTCTGGGGCCAACGTCCTGACTTTC
V gene: TRBV24-1; J gene: TRBJ2-3; D gene: TRBD2; clone size: NA; CDR3 protein: CATSDPTSGRGGTQYF; CDR3 DNA: TGTGCCACCAGTGATCCGACTAGCGGGAGGGGGGGCACGCAGTATTTT
V gene: TRBV28; J gene: TRBJ1-2; D gene: TRBD1; clone size: NA; CDR3 protein: CASINGRDRGSKKGGYTF; CDR3 DNA: TGTGCCAGCATTAATGGAAGGGACAGGGGCTCTAAAAAGGGAGGCTACACCTTC
V gene: TRBV4-1; J gene: TRBJ2-2; D gene: NA; clone size: few; CDR3 protein: CASSHGSIGELFF; CDR3 DNA: TGCGCCAGCAGCCATGGGAGCATCGGGGAGCTGTTTTTT
V gene: TRBV19; J gene: TRBJ2-2; D gene: TRBD2; clone size: NA; CDR3 protein: CASSTLAGANTGELFF; CDR3 DNA: TGTGCCAGTAGTACTTTAGCGGGCGCGAACACCGGGGAGCTGTTTTTT
V gene: TRBV20-1; J gene: TRBJ2-5; D gene: TRBD1; clone size: NA; CDR3 protein: CSARQGETQYF; CDR3 DNA: TGCAGTGCTCGACAGGGAGAGACCCAGTACTTC
V gene: TRBV20-1; J gene: TRBJ1-1; D gene: NA; clone size: once; CDR3 protein: CSAREAGAFF; CDR3 DNA: TGCAGTGCTAGGGAGGCGGGAGCTTTCTTT
V gene: TRBV7-9; J gene: TRBJ2-1; D gene: NA; clone size: NA; CDR3 protein: CASSLAQQGHIRDEQFF; CDR3 DNA: TGTGCCAGCAGCTTAGCCCAACAGGGTCATATTAGGGATGAGCAGTTCTTC
V gene: TRBV12-3/TRBV12-4; J gene: TRBJ2-3; D gene: NA; clone size: NA; CDR3 protein: CASSFYVTDTQYF; CDR3 DNA: TGTGCCAGCAGTTTTTATGTCACAGATACGCAGTATTTT
V gene: TRBV6-5; J gene: TRBJ1-1; D gene: NA; clone size: NA; CDR3 protein: CASKQGFLTEAFF; CDR3 DNA: TGTGCCAGCAAACAGGGTTTTCTCACTGAAGCTTTCTTT
V gene: TRBV6-4; J gene: TRBJ2-1; D gene: TRBD2; clone size: NA; CDR3 protein: CASSESLAGANNEQFF; CDR3 DNA: TGTGCCAGCAGTGAGAGCCTAGCGGGGGCGAACAATGAGCAGTTCTTC
V gene: TRBV30; J gene: TRBJ1-2; D gene: TRBD1; clone size: NA; CDR3 protein: CAWNPGGNYGYTF; CDR3 DNA: TGTGCCTGGAACCCAGGGGGCAACTATGGCTACACCTTC
V gene: TRBV5-1; J gene: TRBJ2-5; D gene: TRBD1; clone size: NA; CDR3 protein: CASSLAGTGEETQYF; CDR3 DNA: TGCGCCAGCAGCTTGGCAGGGACAGGGGAAGAGACCCAGTACTTC
V gene: TRBV5-1; J gene: TRBJ1-3; D gene: NA; clone size: few; CDR3 protein: CASRQGLGNTIYF; CDR3 DNA: TGCGCCAGCAGGCAGGGTCTTGGAAACACCATATATTTT
V gene: TRBV28; J gene: TRBJ2-5; D gene: TRBD2; clone size: NA; CDR3 protein: CASRLLAGGAETQYF; CDR3 DNA: TGTGCCAGCAGACTACTAGCGGGAGGCGCGGAGACCCAGTACTTC
V gene: TRBV29-1; J gene: TRBJ2-3; D gene: NA; clone size: once; CDR3 protein: CSVRRSLGTDTQYF; CDR3 DNA: TGCAGCGTGCGGCGGTCCCTCGGCACAGATACGCAGTATTTT
V gene: TRBV10-2; J gene: TRBJ1-3; D gene: NA; clone size: NA; CDR3 protein: CASSKPRRSSGNTIYF; CDR3 DNA: TGCGCCAGCAGTAAACCCCGCAGAAGCTCTGGAAACACCATATATTTT
V gene: TRBV2; J gene: TRBJ2-1; D gene: TRBD2; clone size: NA; CDR3 protein: CASSEVRPGTSGIEQFF; CDR3 DNA: TGTGCCAGCAGTGAAGTACGGCCCGGGACTAGCGGTATTGAGCAGTTCTTC
V gene: TRBV7-8; J gene: TRBJ1-3; D gene: TRBD1; clone size: NA; CDR3 protein: CASSPDRVANTIYF; CDR3 DNA: TGTGCCAGCAGCCCGGACAGGGTCGCAAACACCATATATTTT
V gene: TRBV11-2; J gene: TRBJ1-2; D gene: NA; clone size: NA; CDR3 protein: CASSLAVMGGDGYTF; CDR3 DNA: TGTGCCAGCAGCTTAGCCGTGATGGGGGGAGATGGCTACACCTTC
V gene: TRBV10-3; J gene: TRBJ2-1; D gene: TRBD2; clone size: NA; CDR3 protein: CAIRATGRGDEQFF; CDR3 DNA: TGTGCCATCAGGGCCACCGGGAGGGGCGATGAGCAGTTCTTC
V gene: TRBV12-5; J gene: TRBJ2-1; D gene: TRBD2; clone size: NA; CDR3 protein: CASGLVHRGLAGPGNNEQFF; CDR3 DNA: TGTGCTAGTGGTTTGGTCCACCGCGGACTAGCGGGGCCTGGGAACAATGAGCAGTTCTTC
V gene: TRBV2; J gene: TRBJ1-2; D gene: NA; clone size: NA; CDR3 protein: CASSEISWGQEYGYTF; CDR3 DNA: TGTGCCAGCAGTGAGATTAGTTGGGGGCAGGAATATGGCTACACCTTC
V gene: TRBV11-2; J gene: TRBJ2-7; D gene: NA; clone size: NA; CDR3 protein: CASSLETLRGSRVYEQYF; CDR3 DNA: TGTGCCAGCAGCTTAGAAACCCTAAGGGGGTCTCGCGTCTACGAGCAGTACTTC
V gene: TRBV3-1/TRBV3-2; J gene: TRBJ1-1; D gene: NA; clone size: NA; CDR3 protein: CASSQGSGGDTEAFF; CDR3 DNA: TGTGCCAGCAGCCAAGGTTCAGGAGGGGACACTGAAGCTTTCTTT
V gene: TRBV27; J gene: TRBJ1-6; D gene: NA; clone size: NA; CDR3 protein: CASSLSPPGQGGSPLHF; CDR3 DNA: TGTGCCAGCAGTTTATCGCCGCCGGGACAAGGGGGTTCACCCCTCCACTTT
V gene: TRBV6-2/TRBV6-3; J gene: TRBJ2-1; D gene: TRBD2; clone size: NA; CDR3 protein: CASSYTSGKYNEQFF; CDR3 DNA: TGTGCCAGCAGTTACACTAGCGGAAAATACAATGAGCAGTTCTTC
V gene: TRBV29-1; J gene: TRBJ1-3; D gene: NA; clone size: NA; CDR3 protein: CSAVSGNTIYF; CDR3 DNA: TGCAGCGCCGTATCTGGAAACACCATATATTTT
V gene: TRBV5-5; J gene: TRBJ1-2; D gene: NA; clone size: NA; CDR3 protein: CASSLGTGPDYGYTF; CDR3 DNA: TGTGCCAGCAGCTTGGGTACAGGGCCGGACTATGGCTACACCTTC
V gene: TRBV2; J gene: TRBJ1-6; D gene: NA; clone size: NA; CDR3 protein: CASSEEHNSPLHF; CDR3 DNA: TGTGCCAGCAGTGAGGAGCACAATTCACCCCTCCACTTT
V gene: TRBV7-2; J gene: TRBJ1-2; D gene: TRBD1; clone size: once; CDR3 protein: CASSLGRDRVRYGYTF; CDR3 DNA: TGTGCCAGCAGCTTAGGCCGGGACAGGGTGCGCTATGGCTACACCTTC
V gene: TRBV6-5; J gene: TRBJ1-2; D gene: TRBD1; clone size: NA; CDR3 protein: CASSRQGDNGYTF; CDR3 DNA: TGTGCCAGCAGTCGACAGGGGGACAACGGCTACACCTTC
V gene: TRBV9; J gene: TRBJ1-3; D gene: NA; clone size: few; CDR3 protein: CASSPDPRGAGNTIYF; CDR3 DNA: TGTGCCAGCAGCCCCGACCCTCGGGGGGCTGGAAACACCATATATTTT
V gene: TRBV27; J gene: TRBJ2-7; D gene: TRBD2; clone size: NA; CDR3 protein: CASSLGLAGGPGYEQYF; CDR3 DNA: TGTGCCAGCAGTTTGGGACTAGCGGGAGGGCCAGGGTACGAGCAGTACTTC
V gene: TRBV7-8; J gene: TRBJ1-4; D gene: NA; clone size: NA; CDR3 protein: CASSLRGLTNEKLFF; CDR3 DNA: TGTGCCAGCAGCTTACGGGGGTTAACTAATGAAAAACTGTTTTTT
V gene: TRBV10-1; J gene: TRBJ2-2; D gene: NA; clone size: NA; CDR3 protein: CASSDSGRPNTGELFF; CDR3 DNA: TGCGCCAGCAGTGATTCGGGTAGGCCGAACACCGGGGAGCTGTTTTTT
V gene: TRBV5-1; J gene: TRBJ1-6; D gene: TRBD1; clone size: NA; CDR3 protein: CASSPKTGADSPLHF; CDR3 DNA: TGCGCCAGCAGCCCCAAGACAGGGGCGGATTCACCCCTCCACTTT
V gene: TRBV2; J gene: TRBJ1-3; D gene: NA; clone size: NA; CDR3 protein: CASLPFSGNTIYF; CDR3 DNA: TGTGCCAGCCTTCCGTTCTCTGGAAACACCATATATTTT
V gene: TRBV20-1; J gene: TRBJ2-7; D gene: TRBD2; clone size: few; CDR3 protein: CSASVVAGDEQYF; CDR3 DNA: TGCAGTGCTAGTGTGGTAGCGGGAGACGAGCAGTACTTC
V gene: TRBV28; J gene: TRBJ1-1; D gene: NA; clone size: NA; CDR3 protein: CATRGNTEAFF; CDR3 DNA: TGTGCCACCCGTGGCAACACTGAAGCTTTCTTT
V gene: TRBV7-2; J gene: TRBJ1-2; D gene: NA; clone size: NA; CDR3 protein: CASSFQQGLVYGYTF; CDR3 DNA: TGTGCCAGCAGCTTCCAGCAGGGCTTAGTCTATGGCTACACCTTC
V gene: TRBV5-6; J gene: TRBJ2-1; D gene: TRBD2; clone size: NA; CDR3 protein: CASSSGLAIDEQFF; CDR3 DNA: TGTGCCAGCAGCTCCGGACTAGCTATCGATGAGCAGTTCTTC
V gene: TRBV9; J gene: TRBJ2-5; D gene: TRBD2; clone size: NA; CDR3 protein: CASSVSGSAETQYF; CDR3 DNA: TGTGCCAGCAGCGTCAGCGGGAGTGCTGAGACCCAGTACTTC
V gene: TRBV7-6; J gene: TRBJ2-3; D gene: NA; clone size: NA; CDR3 protein: CASSLAPFGGPHLATDTQYF; CDR3 DNA: TGTGCCAGCAGCTTGGCCCCTTTCGGGGGACCCCATCTTGCCACAGATACGCAGTATTTT
V gene: TRBV7-9; J gene: TRBJ1-4; D gene: TRBD1; clone size: NA; CDR3 protein: CASSYGQARNEKLFF; CDR3 DNA: TGTGCCAGCAGCTATGGACAGGCCCGAAATGAAAAACTGTTTTTT
V gene: TRBV28; J gene: TRBJ1-6; D gene: NA; clone size: NA; CDR3 protein: CASARTGSSYNSPLHF; CDR3 DNA: TGTGCCAGCGCCCGAACAGGGAGCTCCTATAATTCACCCCTCCACTTT
V gene: TRBV4-1; J gene: TRBJ1-5; D gene: TRBD1; clone size: NA; CDR3 protein: CASSPGQGAQTVSRKNQPQHF; CDR3 DNA: TGCGCCAGCAGTCCGGGACAGGGGGCGCAGACGGTCTCGCGCAAAAATCAGCCCCAGCATTTT
V gene: TRBV3-1/TRBV3-2; J gene: TRBJ2-3; D gene: TRBD2; clone size: NA; CDR3 protein: CASSPGAGGYKYTQYF; CDR3 DNA: TGTGCCAGCAGCCCAGGAGCGGGAGGGTATAAGTATACGCAGTATTTT
V gene: TRBV2; J gene: TRBJ2-7; D gene: NA; clone size: NA; CDR3 protein: CASSPTRHSYEQYF; CDR3 DNA: TGTGCCAGCAGCCCCACTAGGCATTCCTACGAGCAGTACTTC
V gene: TRBV2; J gene: TRBJ2-1; D gene: TRBD2; clone size: NA; CDR3 protein: CASSVSGSGFNGEQFF; CDR3 DNA: TGTGCCAGCAGTGTTAGCGGGAGCGGTTTTAATGGTGAGCAGTTCTTC
V gene: TRBV10-1; J gene: TRBJ1-1; D gene: NA; clone size: NA; CDR3 protein: CASSPLGRAEAFF; CDR3 DNA: TGCGCCAGCAGTCCCTTAGGGCGGGCTGAAGCTTTCTTT
V gene: TRBV10-3; J gene: TRBJ2-1; D gene: TRBD2; clone size: NA; CDR3 protein: CASGLAEQASYNEQFF; CDR3 DNA: TGTGCCTCGGGACTAGCGGAGCAGGCCTCCTACAATGAGCAGTTCTTC